The TCR beta chain under discussion was sequenced for a study of memory CD4+ T cells and cytomegalovirus serostatus (dated by TCRdb to between 2018 and 2021). Study-level background: A total of roughly 33 healthy Belgian adults, of whom 9 were CMV seropositive and roughly 24 were CMV seronegative, were included in the cohort. The study sequenced CD4+ memory TCRbeta repertoires of a Belgian cohort with known cytomegalovirus serostatus to replicate a published TCR-based CMV serostatus classifier. Summary of the overall study and its limitations: The results were interpreted as suggesting that the CMV-associated TCR signature is mostly present in the CD4+ memory repertoire. Among the 150 to 200 previously reported CMV-associated TCRbeta sequences, 67 showed up in the CD4+ memory repertoires, with each one found in between one and five individuals. On the Belgian cohort, the classifier based on the original framework reached a median bootstrapped AUC of nearly 0.96, with a 95% CI of 0.76-1.00. Only CD4+CD45RO+ memory cells were sequenced, unlike the original study, which covered naive and memory CD4+ and CD8+ populations. CMV serostatus prediction reached a median bootstrapped AUC of 0.95 with the original framework and 0.91 with a US-trained random forest.

Single viable CD3+CD4+CD8-CD45RO+ cells were sorted as memory CD4+ T cells on a FACSAria II. CMV serostatus was determined with a Roche Elecsys assay detecting serum IgG against CMV pp150, pp28, p38 and p52. Once the samples were thawed, total CD4+ T cells were enriched through positive selection using CD4 magnetic microbeads. Samples originated from another study that specifically interrogated the CD4+ T cell memory repertoire. Peripheral blood mononuclear cells were isolated and cryopreserved following standard operating procedures; serum was stored at -80 °C. The staining used CD3-PerCP (BW264/56), CD4-APC (RPA-T4), CD45RO-PE (UCHT1) and CD8-Pacific Orange (3B5) antibodies, and Sytox blue was used to exclude non-viable cells. A word on this clone: The target of this receptor is not known. No quality values exist for individual bases; no much larger clone is one base distant.

The Quick-DNA Microprep Kit was used to extract genomic DNA from the sorted cells. TCRbeta DNA was amplified with the immunoSEQ hsTCRbeta kit following the manufacturer's protocol. An Illumina MiSeq instrument was used to sequence the TCRbeta libraries. Processing in the source paper ran as follows. Removing out-of-frame sequences left some 2,200,000 distinct TCRbeta sequences, an average of roughly 63,000 per individual. Each individual was scored according to the count of 150 to 200 previously reported CMV-associated TCRbeta sequences and the total productive distinct TCRbeta count. A beta-binomial model was reimplemented in Python, and random forests from scikit-learn, run with default parameters, were trained on data from the US cohort. Classifier performance on the Belgian cohort was reported as the median AUC with percentile confidence intervals calculated over 10,000 bootstrap iterations. Sourced from immuneACCESS, this table was stored by TCRdb with only in-frame sequences that have V and J called. A share of the clones is absent; for the studies checked, an unresolved V gene accounts for under half, and the remainder has no known explanation. V, J and clone size derive from that table, while D and trimming were established from the DNA sequence. The sample profile shows over 35,000 clones; roughly three quarters of them were found once. 0.94% of the sample goes to the ten largest clones.

Reading the germline V gene (reference sequence) gives CDR1 GTSNPN and CDR2 SVGIG. Cut back by 2 bases and 1 base, the V and J ends lie 11 bases apart. From the cysteine up to the phenylalanine, the CDR3 has a length of 14 residues. Only the CDR3 region is kept as DNA, spanning 42 bases read in frame from base 1. This receptor was taken from an adult in good health and CMV-seronegative. The V and J segments used are TRBV30 and TRBJ1-1; the D gene remains uncertain. Input material: memory CD4+ T cells from blood. The CDR3 loop reads CAWSPGRRNTEAFF. The nucleotide sequence is given as TGTGCCTGGAGTCCCGGACGCAGGAACACTGAAGCTTTCTTT.